This T cell receptor (beta chain) originates from a study of T cells expressing NK-cell markers. From the 5' RACE reads, TCRdb lists one entry per CDR3 protein and no DNA. The sample totals 500,000 or so distinct CDR3 sequences. The receptor was derived from a man aged 18 to 29 in good health. The material sequenced was blood T cells: a sorted CD56 or NKG2C T cell subset, CD4+ or CD8+ T cells, or bulk PBMC T cells (not recorded which).

The CDR3 reads CASSSALGLFF. The J gene is TRBJ1-1, the V gene TRBV4-2. The germline CDR1 and CDR2 sequences are LGHNA and YNFKEQ. The CDR3 covers 11 residues.